The clone carrying this T cell receptor (beta chain) was seen many times. Its antigen is currently unknown. The sample is drawn from a study of T cell repertoires in cytomegalovirus infection. TCRdb re-called the reads through MiXCR, storing one row per CDR3 protein. The sample holds about 500,000 distinct CDR3 sequences, roughly a third seen once. Germline V lookup: CDR1 SGHVS, CDR2 FNYEAQ. The CDR3 runs 16 residues. The ends lost 4 bases at V and 5 bases at J; junction bases unmatched: 13. The J gene is TRBJ2-5, the V gene TRBV7-6; the match to TRBD1 covers 7 bases. The sequenced sample was cultured PBMCs, obtained from culture after CMV antigen stimulation. This receptor was taken from a human donor in good health (CMV status not recorded). Some clones in this sample may be carry-over from other donors' samples. As DNA, the CDR3 is TGTGCCAGCAGCTCAGAGGGACAGCACCACGGGGAGACCCAGTACTTC. It is translated as CASSSEGQHHGETQYF.